One and the same sample provided the 26 T cell receptor beta chains below, sequenced in a study of T-cell memory formation after mild COVID-19. TCRdb re-derived calls from the 5' RACE reads in MiXCR, one entry per CDR3 protein. The data hold approximately 410,000 distinct CDR3 sequences, with 23% observed a single time. Sequences were obtained from PBMCs or a T cell subset sorted from them (not recorded which). The receptors shown here come from an adult woman who had mild COVID-19 (a few samples of this study predate the infection). Cell type and time point are not known.

The chain has TRBV9 and TRBJ2-1; D uncertain. V was cut by 3 bases and J by 2 bases, with 15 bases left in between. Per the germline V gene, CDR1 is SGDLS and CDR2 is YYNGEE. This CDR3 has 16 residues. The CDR3 sequence: CASSARRTDPYNEQFF. The DNA of the CDR3 is TGTGCCAGCAGCGCCCGCAGGACGGACCCCTACAATGAGCAGTTCTTC. Based on the CDR3 plus reference TRBV9 and TRBJ2-1, the full variable domain is DSGVTQTPKHLITATGQRVTLRCSPRSGDLSVYWYQQSLDQGLQFLIQYYNGEERAKGNILERFSAQQFPDLHSELNLSSLELGDSALYFCASSARRTDPYNEQFFGPGTRLTVL.

This chain connects TRBV18 to TRBJ2-3, with 13 bases fitting TRBD2. CDR1 and CDR2 (germline): KGHSH, LQKENI. The CDR3 is 19 amino acids. The J segment lost 0 bases and the V segment lost 1 base, leaving 7 bases of the junction unmatched. CDR3 DNA: TGTGCCAGCTCACCACAATTCGGACTAGCGGGGGTAAGCACAGATACGCAGTATTTT. Encoded protein: CASSPQFGLAGVSTDTQYF.

This clonotype was detected only a few times. The CDR3 nucleotides are TGTGCCAGCAATACCCGGGACAGAGATCCGGATGGCTACACCTTC. Protein sequence: CASNTRDRDPDGYTF. This chain links TRBV12-3 or TRBV12-4 with TRBJ1-2, with TRBD1 identical over 7 bases. This CDR3 region has 15 residues. V gave up 7 bases and J gave up 6 bases; unmatched junction bases: 14.

This clonotype was observed at least ten times. This chain joins TRBV7-9 and TRBJ2-3; 7 bases are a match to TRBD2. CDR3 length: 14 residues. CDR1 and CDR2 (germline): SEHNR, FQNEAQ (reference sequence). V was pared by 4 bases and J by 6 bases, with 7 bases of the junction left unmatched. CDR3 DNA: TGTGCCAGCAGCTCCGGGGACTACTCCGATACGCAGTATTTT. Translated, it gives CASSSGDYSDTQYF.

This rearrangement joins TRBV5-1 to TRBJ2-3; possible D gene TRBD2, 6 bases. This CDR3 is built from 16 residues. The V end was cut by 3 bases, the J end by 1 base, with 15 bases between. Germline CDR1 reads SGHRS; CDR2 reads YFSETQ. CDR3 residues: CASSSTTSPGTDTQYF. The CDR3 DNA reads TGCGCCAGCAGCTCGACGACTAGTCCTGGCACAGATACGCAGTATTTT.

The gene calls are TRBV11-3 and TRBJ2-5, with TRBD2 matching over 9 bases. Per germline, CDR1 SGHNT and CDR2 YENEEA. Germline trimming cut 0 bases from V and 2 bases from J; bases unmatched to any gene: 4. The CDR3 contains 16 residues. In DNA form, the CDR3 reads TGTGCCAGCAGCTTAGAAGGGACTAGCAGTCAAGAGACCCAGTACTTC. It yields the protein CASSLEGTSSQETQYF.

This clonotype was detected a few times. The chain recombines TRBV7-2 with TRBJ2-1; 10 bases match TRBD2. The CDR3 totals 17 residues. With V trimmed by 1 base and J by 5 bases, 8 bases remained unmatched. CDR1 is SGHTA and CDR2 is FQGNSA in the germline V gene. CDR3 residues: CASSLVRLAGDNNEQFF. CDR3 coding DNA: TGTGCCAGCAGCTTAGTAAGGCTAGCGGGAGATAACAATGAGCAGTTCTTC.

This rearrangement joins TRBV7-9 to TRBJ2-1; D possibly corresponds to TRBD1 (5 bases). V was clipped by 5 bases and J by 2 bases, with 19 bases between them. The CDR3 covers 17 residues. The V gene's germline CDR1 is SEHNR and CDR2 FQNEAQ (reference sequence). The CDR3 region is CASSSIAGYKTYNEQFF. CDR3 DNA sequence: TGTGCCAGCAGCAGTATCGCAGGGTACAAGACCTACAATGAGCAGTTCTTC.

This clonotype was seen more than once but under ten times. The gene calls are TRBV29-1 and TRBJ2-7; D is perhaps TRBD1 (5 bases). The germline V gene has CDR1 SQVTM and CDR2 ANQGSEA. CDR3 length equals 12 residues. V lost 3 bases and J 0 bases, leaving 6 bases between the germline ends. The CDR3: CSVEGLSYEQYF. The CDR3 DNA sequence: TGCAGCGTTGAGGGGCTCTCCTACGAGCAGTACTTC.

This clonotype was detected a few times. DNA of the CDR3: TGTGCCAGCAGTTCAGTCAGCGGGGGGGCCGGAGAGCAGTACTTC. This codes for CASSSVSGGAGEQYF. The V gene is TRBV9, the J gene TRBJ2-7, with 10 bases identical to TRBD2. The J segment lost 7 bases and the V segment lost 5 bases, leaving 12 bases of the junction unmatched. The germline V gene has CDR1 SGDLS and CDR2 YYNGEE. The length of the CDR3 is 15 residues.

This clonotype was seen a handful of times. The chain couples TRBV10-3 to TRBJ2-5; TRBD1 might be the D (6 bases). The CDR3 has 17 amino acids. Germline CDR1 is ENHRY and CDR2 is SYGVKD. Trimming took 0 bases from V and 5 from J, leaving 19 bases between them. The chain's CDR3 is CAISESIVRQDVETQYF. CDR3 bases: TGTGCCATCAGTGAGTCCATAGTTCGACAGGACGTGGAGACCCAGTACTTC.

This clonotype has more than one count but fewer than ten. The chain's CDR3 is CASSLRDRGVVSNEKLFF. In nucleotides, the CDR3 is TGTGCCAGCAGCCTGAGGGACAGGGGGGTCGTCTCAAATGAAAAACTGTTTTTT. The chain joins TRBV9 to TRBJ1-4; TRBD1 matches 11 bases. CDR1 is SGDLS, CDR2 YYNGEE, per germline. The V and J ends lost 4 bases and 5 bases, in that order; junction bases with no gene match: 13. This CDR3 region has 18 residues.

This clonotype was counted many times. The gene calls are TRBV29-1 and TRBJ2-7; 10 bases are shared with TRBD1. The CDR3 totals 12 residues. Germline assignment: CDR1 SQVTM and CDR2 ANQGSEA. In DNA, the CDR3 is TGCAGTGCGGGACAGGGGACCTACGAGCAGTACTTC. Translated: CSAGQGTYEQYF.

The rearrangement joins TRBV9 to TRBJ2-7, with 8 bases fitting TRBD1. V trimming: 6 bases; J trimming: 6 bases; junction bases outside the gene matches: 11. Germline assignment: CDR1 SGDLS and CDR2 YYNGEE. This CDR3 region has 14 residues. CDR3 coding DNA: TGTGCCAGCACCGGCGGGACAGGTGCCTCCGAGCAGTACTTC. This codes for CASTGGTGASEQYF.

This clonotype has just a few counts. The chain couples TRBV3-1 to TRBJ1-5; D gene ambiguous. Per the germline V gene, CDR1 is LGHDT and CDR2 is YNNKEL (reference sequence). This CDR3 comprises 13 residues. Deletions cut 4 bases from V and 7 bases from J, with 11 bases between. The CDR3 sequence: CASSLVEGQPQHF. CDR3 nucleotide sequence: TGTGCCAGCAGCCTCGTCGAGGGACAGCCCCAGCATTTT. Full variable domain (outside the CDR3, taken from reference TRBV3-1 and TRBJ1-5): DTAVSQTPKYLVTQMGNDKSIKCEQNLGHDTMYWYKQDSKKFLKIMFSYNNKELIINETVPNRFSPKSPDKAHLNLHINSLELGDSAVYFCASSLVEGQPQHFGDGTRLSIL.

J is TRBJ1-2 and V is TRBV19, with TRBD1 as a possible D gene (5 bases). The CDR3 totals 17 residues. Germline V gene data show CDR1 as LNHDA and CDR2 as SQIVND (reference sequence). V was clipped by 5 bases and J by 5 bases, with 24 bases between them. The CDR3 here is CASSPSGRLSGEYGYTF. CDR3 coding DNA: TGTGCCAGTAGTCCTTCGGGGCGCCTCTCAGGAGAGTATGGCTACACCTTC.

The chain employs TRBV20-1 and TRBJ2-2, with 13 bases lining up with TRBD2. CDR1 and CDR2 from the germline V gene are DFQATT and SNEGSKA (reference sequence). Germline trimming cut 5 bases from V and 1 base from J; bases unmatched to any gene: 4. This CDR3 region has 16 residues. CDR3 in amino acids: CSAVRLAGGNTGELFF. The CDR3 bases are TGCAGTGCTGTCCGACTAGCGGGGGGGAACACCGGGGAGCTGTTTTTT.

CDR3 nucleotide sequence: TGTGCCAGCAGCGCCTTTGCGGGAGACACAGATACGCAGTATTTT. Its protein product is CASSAFAGDTDTQYF. The rearrangement links TRBV6-2 or TRBV6-3 to TRBJ2-3; 7 bases map to TRBD2. Trimming removed 6 bases from V and 2 bases from J; junction bases left unmatched: 8. Per germline, CDR1 MNHEY and CDR2 SVGEGT. This CDR3 is built from 15 residues.

The chain couples TRBV12-3 or TRBV12-4 to TRBJ1-1; no firm D call. Trimming stripped 7 bases from V and 3 bases from J, with 6 bases between. The CDR3 covers 11 residues. CDR3 nucleotide sequence: TGTGCCAGCACCCGCGACACTGAAGCTTTCTTT. This codes for CASTRDTEAFF.

J is TRBJ2-4 and V is TRBV6-5, with a possible D match to TRBD2 (6 bases). The CDR3 extends over 14 amino acids. V was clipped by 0 bases and J by 6 bases, with 9 bases between them. Per germline, CDR1 MNHEY and CDR2 SVGAGI. CDR3 nucleotides: TGTGCCAGCAGTTACTCTTTGGGGGGAAACATTCAGTACTTC. Residues: CASSYSLGGNIQYF.

This clonotype has a handful of counts. The chain uses TRBV12-2 and TRBJ2-7. TRBV12-2 is a pseudogene locus. This CDR3 region has 12 residues. In DNA, the CDR3 is TGTGCAAGTCGCTTACACTCCTACGAGCAGTACGTC. It is translated as CASRLHSYEQYV.

The V and J genes are TRBV20-1 and TRBJ2-3, with 8 bases that match TRBD2. The length of the CDR3 is 15 residues. Germline V gene sequence: CDR1 DFQATT, CDR2 SNEGSKA (reference sequence). Trimming cost V 3 bases and J 1 base; bases outside gene matches: 6. The CDR3 DNA sequence: TGCAGTGCTAGCGGGAGGGTTCTTGGCACAGATACGCAGTATTTT. Its protein product is CSASGRVLGTDTQYF.

V is TRBV5-1 and J is TRBJ2-1; D possibly uses TRBD1 or TRBD2 (6 bases each). V was shortened by 5 bases and J by 0 bases, with 15 bases between the two germline ends. The germline CDR1 and CDR2 sequences are SGHRS and YFSETQ. The CDR3 has 16 amino acids. The DNA of the CDR3 is TGCGCCAGCAGTTCCAAAGGGGGGAGCTCCTACAATGAGCAGTTCTTC. Encoded protein: CASSSKGGSSYNEQFF.

This chain joins TRBV12-3 or TRBV12-4 and TRBJ1-1, with TRBD1 as a possible D gene (6 bases). Between the trimmed V and J ends, which lost 3 bases and 4 bases, there was a span of 9 bases. The CDR3 extends over 13 amino acids. The CDR3 is CASSFGGLTEAFF. CDR3 in DNA: TGTGCCAGCAGTTTTGGGGGGCTCACTGAAGCTTTCTTT.

The J gene is TRBJ1-1, the V gene TRBV7-2; D is possibly TRBD1 (5 bases). With 5 bases removed from V and 1 base from J, the gap between germline ends came to 17 bases. CDR1 SGHTA and CDR2 FQGNSA come from the germline V gene. The CDR3 contains 16 residues. DNA for the CDR3: TGTGCCAGCAGCCCGCCGAGGACACAGGCGAACACTGAAGCTTTCTTT. This codes for CASSPPRTQANTEAFF.

The chain combines TRBV5-1 with TRBJ1-2; tentatively, D is TRBD1 (5 bases). CDR3 length equals 16 residues. V was shortened by 2 bases and J by 4 bases, with 18 bases between the two germline ends. CDR1 is SGHRS and CDR2 is YFSETQ in the germline V gene. CDR3 loop: CASSFGGPGSSYGYTF. The CDR3 region has the DNA TGCGCCAGCAGCTTCGGGGGTCCGGGATCCTCCTATGGCTACACCTTC. The full variable domain, with the rest looked up from reference TRBV5-1 and TRBJ1-2, is KAGVTQTPRYLIKTRGQQVTLSCSPISGHRSVSWYQQTPGQGLQFLFEYFSETQRNKGNFPGRFSGRQFSNSRSEMNVSTLELGDSALYLCASSFGGPGSSYGYTFGSGTRLTVV.